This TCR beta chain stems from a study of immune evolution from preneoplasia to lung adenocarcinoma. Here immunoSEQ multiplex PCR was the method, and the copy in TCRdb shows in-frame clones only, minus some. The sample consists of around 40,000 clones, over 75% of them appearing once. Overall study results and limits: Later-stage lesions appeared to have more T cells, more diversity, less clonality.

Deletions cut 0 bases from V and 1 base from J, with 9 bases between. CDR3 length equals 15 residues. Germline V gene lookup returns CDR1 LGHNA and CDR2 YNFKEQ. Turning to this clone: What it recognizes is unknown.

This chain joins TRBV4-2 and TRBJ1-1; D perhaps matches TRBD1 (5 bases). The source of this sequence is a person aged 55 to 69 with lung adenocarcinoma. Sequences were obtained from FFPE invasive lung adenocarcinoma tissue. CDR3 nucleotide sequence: TGTGCCAGCAGCCAAGATCCAGGGTGGAACACTGAAGCTTTCTTT. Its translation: CASSQDPGWNTEAFF.